This T cell receptor beta chain was sequenced during a study of shared clonotypes between healthy human individuals. In the source study's methods: Because ImmunoSEQ provided only junction sequences with no quality scores, the filtering differed. The table came from immunoSEQ multiplex PCR; TCRdb's copy has only in-frame clones and leaves some out. V and J calls and clone size follow that table, whereas D and trimming were derived from the DNA. The sample gives about 600,000 clones, roughly 95% of which show up once; 0.085% to 0.11% is in the top ten. CD45RO negativity and positive selection for CCR7 defined naive CD8 cells, a population that excluded terminally differentiated effector memory CD45RA+ cells. Nashville, Tennessee was home to all donors, who were Caucasian adults. Germline V gives CDR1 SGHNT, CDR2 YYREEE (reference sequence). There are 16 residues in the CDR3.

The material sequenced was naive CD8+ T cells sorted from blood. The chain recombines TRBV5-4 with TRBJ2-5; no clear D gene. TRBJ2-7 explains the end of the DNA better; the J call may be wrong. The TCR was taken from a woman aged 25 to 39 in good health. The CDR3 spells CASSLEPVRERDEQYF. DNA of the CDR3: TGTGCCAGCAGCTTGGAACCAGTCCGAGAAAGGGACGAGCAGTACTTC.